The entry that follows covers one T cell receptor beta chain sequence. Its antigen remains unknown. The authors amplified TCR beta CDR3 regions, and they did so from RNA transcripts for repertoire sequencing. Second-round multiplex PCR came after a first-round RT-PCR that employed HTBI primers. TCRdb used MiXCR to reprocess the multiplex PCR reads, holding one entry per CDR3 protein. The sample includes 300,000 or so distinct CDR3 sequences, 15% to 20% seen only once; the top ten take 9% to 15%. Every ophthalmopathy donor presented moderate-to-severe activity, CAS ≥3, NOSPECS ≥4 and duration under 3 months. Other autoimmune diseases, uncontrolled infections, pregnancy or lactation excluded patients from enrollment. This specimen comes from a study of Graves' ophthalmopathy and Graves' hyperthyroidism. Broader study findings: Blood also contained most of the expanded thyroid clonotypes above 0.001 frequency. It was with 70.59% sensitivity and about 72% specificity that the model predicted ophthalmopathy progression.

Germline V gene lookup returns CDR1 WSHSY and CDR2 SAAADI. The CDR3 extends over 14 amino acids. V gave up 0 bases and J gave up 7 bases, with 12 bases separating them. Sequenced sample: peripheral blood. This clonotype was sampled from an adult man with Graves' ophthalmopathy. The chain joins TRBV10-2 to TRBJ1-2, with D perhaps matching TRBD1 (5 bases). Here the CDR3 DNA reads TGCGCCAGCAGTGAGTCGAGCCAGGGTGGTGGCTACACCTTC. It is translated as CASSESSQGGGYTF.